Listed below are T cell receptor beta chains from one sample, sequenced in a study of tumor-infiltrating lymphocytes in localized non-small cell lung cancer. The data were produced by immunoSEQ multiplex PCR, yet TCRdb's version contains in-frame clones alone and is incomplete. The sample yields around 6,700 clones, around 80% seen once. Sequencing was performed on uninvolved lung tissue not adjacent to the tumor. These receptors were taken from a human donor with non-small cell lung cancer. The CDR3 runs from the conserved cysteine through the conserved F or W. The D gene is left open where the match is weak. Size is stated for part of the rows, as once, few or many counts, or as a class when the clone is expanded.

j_gene: TRBJ2-1; v_gene: TRBV5-1; abundance: few; d_gene: .; CDR3aa: CASSFGNNEQFF; CDR3nt: TGCGCCAGCAGCTTCGGAAACAATGAGCAGTTCTTC
j_gene: TRBJ2-7; v_gene: TRBV27; abundance: .; d_gene: .; CDR3aa: CASSLGASYEQYF; CDR3nt: TGTGCCAGCAGTTTGGGGGCAAGCTACGAGCAGTACTTC
j_gene: TRBJ2-5; v_gene: TRBV18; abundance: .; d_gene: TRBD1; CDR3aa: CASSPGTVQETQYF; CDR3nt: TGTGCCAGCTCACCGGGGACAGTCCAAGAGACCCAGTACTTC
j_gene: TRBJ1-2; v_gene: TRBV9; abundance: medium-sized; d_gene: .; CDR3aa: CASSALGLYTF; CDR3nt: TGTGCCAGCAGCGCCTTAGGACTCTACACCTTC
j_gene: TRBJ1-1; v_gene: TRBV23-1; abundance: medium-sized; d_gene: .; CDR3aa: CASSLSRGRMNTEAFF; CDR3nt: TGCGCCAGCAGTCTATCCCGAGGGCGTATGAACACTGAAGCTTTCTTT
j_gene: TRBJ1-3; v_gene: TRBV9; abundance: .; d_gene: .; CDR3aa: CASSVSGSSGNTIYF; CDR3nt: TGTGCCAGCAGCGTATCGGGGAGCTCTGGAAACACCATATATTTT
j_gene: TRBJ1-6; v_gene: TRBV6-1; abundance: .; d_gene: .; CDR3aa: CASSAGPYNSPLHF; CDR3nt: TGTGCCAGCAGTGCTGGGCCCTATAATTCACCCCTCCACTTT
j_gene: TRBJ2-2; v_gene: TRBV5-1; abundance: .; d_gene: .; CDR3aa: CASSLEPGANTGELFF; CDR3nt: TGCGCCAGCAGCTTGGAACCGGGGGCGAACACCGGGGAGCTGTTTTTT
j_gene: TRBJ1-2; v_gene: TRBV6-1; abundance: .; d_gene: .; CDR3aa: CASSERRNYGYTF; CDR3nt: TGTGCCAGCAGTGAAAGACGTAACTATGGCTACACCTTC
j_gene: TRBJ2-6; v_gene: TRBV4-1; abundance: .; d_gene: TRBD1; CDR3aa: CASSQEGQNRGRVGANVLTF; CDR3nt: TGCGCCAGCAGCCAAGAAGGGCAGAACAGGGGGCGGGTTGGGGCCAACGTCCTGACTTTC
j_gene: TRBJ2-3; v_gene: TRBV27; abundance: once; d_gene: TRBD2; CDR3aa: CASSLSGVSTDTQYF; CDR3nt: TGTGCCAGCAGTTTAAGCGGGGTGAGCACAGATACGCAGTATTTT
j_gene: TRBJ1-6; v_gene: TRBV9; abundance: .; d_gene: .; CDR3aa: CASSFGPDFYNSPLHF; CDR3nt: TGTGCCAGCAGCTTCGGACCGGATTTCTATAATTCACCCCTCCACTTT
j_gene: TRBJ1-6; v_gene: TRBV5-1; abundance: .; d_gene: TRBD1; CDR3aa: CASSLDNYPGQGSLHF; CDR3nt: TGCGCCAGCAGCTTGGATAATTACCCGGGACAGGGATCCCTCCACTTT
j_gene: TRBJ2-1; v_gene: TRBV10-1; abundance: once; d_gene: .; CDR3aa: CASSDHGLLTEQFF; CDR3nt: TGCGCCAGCAGTGATCACGGACTTCTTACAGAGCAGTTCTTC
j_gene: TRBJ2-7; v_gene: TRBV6-1; abundance: .; d_gene: TRBD2; CDR3aa: CASSEGPPGLANRYEQYF; CDR3nt: TGTGCCAGCAGTGAGGGCCCCCCCGGACTAGCGAACAGATACGAGCAGTACTTC
j_gene: TRBJ2-2; v_gene: TRBV28; abundance: .; d_gene: TRBD2; CDR3aa: CASSLRTSVFTGELFF; CDR3nt: TGTGCCAGCAGTTTAAGGACTAGCGTGTTTACCGGGGAGCTGTTTTTT
j_gene: TRBJ1-2; v_gene: TRBV2; abundance: .; d_gene: TRBD1; CDR3aa: CASKYRGEGSYTF; CDR3nt: TGTGCCAGCAAATACAGGGGGGAAGGGAGCTACACCTTC
j_gene: TRBJ2-3; v_gene: TRBV5-4; abundance: .; d_gene: TRBD2; CDR3aa: CASSPPPAGRGDTQYF; CDR3nt: TGTGCCAGCAGCCCACCCCCAGCGGGGCGCGGAGATACGCAGTATTTT
j_gene: TRBJ1-5; v_gene: TRBV28; abundance: .; d_gene: .; CDR3aa: CASSLIPQPQHF; CDR3nt: TGTGCCAGCAGTTTAATCCCCCAGCCCCAGCATTTT
j_gene: TRBJ1-4; v_gene: TRBV19; abundance: few; d_gene: .; CDR3aa: CASNNHRSLEKLFF; CDR3nt: TGTGCCAGTAATAACCACCGGAGCTTAGAAAAACTGTTTTTT
j_gene: TRBJ2-1; v_gene: TRBV12-5; abundance: medium-sized; d_gene: TRBD1; CDR3aa: CASGPGTGLNNEQFF; CDR3nt: TGTGCTAGTGGACCCGGGACAGGGTTGAACAATGAGCAGTTCTTC
j_gene: TRBJ2-7; v_gene: TRBV27; abundance: .; d_gene: .; CDR3aa: CASSWGRIGGSSYEQYF; CDR3nt: TGTGCCAGCAGTTGGGGACGTATTGGGGGTAGCTCCTACGAGCAGTACTTC
j_gene: TRBJ2-1; v_gene: TRBV10-2; abundance: .; d_gene: TRBD2; CDR3aa: CASSVRRGGSSYNEQFF; CDR3nt: TGCGCCAGCAGTGTGAGGCGGGGGGGGAGCTCCTACAATGAGCAGTTCTTC
j_gene: TRBJ1-2; v_gene: TRBV7-9; abundance: .; d_gene: .; CDR3aa: CASSFSPPEGYTF; CDR3nt: TGTGCCAGCAGCTTTTCCCCCCCGGAGGGCTACACCTTC
j_gene: TRBJ1-3; v_gene: TRBV9; abundance: .; d_gene: .; CDR3aa: CASSPPGPISGNTIYF; CDR3nt: TGTGCCAGCAGCCCCCCGGGACCGATCTCTGGAAACACCATATATTTT
j_gene: TRBJ2-1; v_gene: TRBV27; abundance: .; d_gene: .; CDR3aa: CASSLGGREQFF; CDR3nt: TGTGCCAGCAGTTTAGGGGGACGAGAGCAGTTCTTC
j_gene: TRBJ2-1; v_gene: TRBV7-2; abundance: .; d_gene: .; CDR3aa: CASSFQQPPANEQFF; CDR3nt: TGTGCCAGCAGCTTCCAACAACCCCCAGCAAATGAGCAGTTCTTC
j_gene: TRBJ2-1; v_gene: TRBV6-1; abundance: .; d_gene: .; CDR3aa: CASSEGRAIGNEQFF; CDR3nt: TGTGCCAGCAGTGAAGGCAGGGCGATTGGCAATGAGCAGTTCTTC
j_gene: TRBJ2-3; v_gene: TRBV9; abundance: .; d_gene: TRBD2; CDR3aa: CASSVEASGGDTDTQYF; CDR3nt: TGTGCCAGCAGCGTAGAGGCCAGTGGGGGGGACACAGATACGCAGTATTTT
j_gene: TRBJ2-7; v_gene: TRBV5-1; abundance: .; d_gene: .; CDR3aa: CASSFRPGASYEQYF; CDR3nt: TGCGCCAGCAGCTTTCGGCCGGGGGCATCCTACGAGCAGTACTTC
j_gene: TRBJ2-2; v_gene: TRBV19; abundance: .; d_gene: TRBD2; CDR3aa: CASNPTGGGTGELFF; CDR3nt: TGTGCCAGTAACCCGACTGGGGGGGGCACCGGGGAGCTGTTTTTT
j_gene: TRBJ2-5; v_gene: TRBV2; abundance: .; d_gene: .; CDR3aa: CASNSRAVGTQETQYF; CDR3nt: TGTGCCAGCAACTCACGGGCAGTGGGAACCCAAGAGACCCAGTACTTC
j_gene: TRBJ2-3; v_gene: TRBV9; abundance: .; d_gene: .; CDR3aa: CASSAQGPDTQYF; CDR3nt: TGTGCCAGCAGCGCCCAGGGTCCGGATACGCAGTATTTT
j_gene: TRBJ2-2; v_gene: TRBV5-4; abundance: medium-sized; d_gene: .; CDR3aa: CASSPTGASGELFF; CDR3nt: TGTGCCAGCAGCCCTACTGGGGCCTCCGGGGAGCTGTTTTTT
j_gene: TRBJ2-7; v_gene: TRBV6-5; abundance: .; d_gene: TRBD1; CDR3aa: CASSLLRDRPHEQYF; CDR3nt: TGTGCCAGCAGCCTACTCCGGGACAGGCCTCACGAGCAGTACTTC
j_gene: TRBJ2-1; v_gene: TRBV19; abundance: .; d_gene: .; CDR3aa: CASSIGYGEQFF; CDR3nt: TGTGCCAGTAGTATTGGATACGGTGAGCAGTTCTTC
j_gene: TRBJ2-5; v_gene: TRBV11-2; abundance: .; d_gene: TRBD2; CDR3aa: CASSVPSGSPETQYF; CDR3nt: TGTGCCAGCAGCGTCCCCAGCGGGAGTCCGGAGACCCAGTACTTC
j_gene: TRBJ2-2; v_gene: TRBV21-1; abundance: .; d_gene: .; CDR3aa: CAIPGLAGGVGELFF; CDR3nt: TGTGCCATCCCGGGACTAGCGGGAGGTGTCGGGGAGCTGTTTTTT
j_gene: TRBJ2-7; v_gene: TRBV7-8; abundance: .; d_gene: .; CDR3aa: CATSWEGASYEQYF; CDR3nt: TGTGCCACCTCCTGGGAGGGGGCCTCCTACGAGCAGTACTTC
j_gene: TRBJ1-4; v_gene: TRBV7-9; abundance: .; d_gene: .; CDR3aa: CASSSNTGDEKLFF; CDR3nt: TGTGCCAGCAGCTCAAATACAGGAGACGAAAAACTGTTTTTT
j_gene: TRBJ1-4; v_gene: TRBV7-2; abundance: .; d_gene: TRBD1; CDR3aa: CASILRQGAYEKLFF; CDR3nt: TGTGCCAGCATCCTTAGACAGGGGGCCTATGAAAAACTGTTTTTT
j_gene: TRBJ2-4; v_gene: TRBV10-3; abundance: once; d_gene: TRBD1; CDR3aa: CAIRQTGGASIQYF; CDR3nt: TGTGCCATCAGGCAGACAGGGGGCGCGAGCATTCAGTACTTC
j_gene: TRBJ2-1; v_gene: TRBV30; abundance: .; d_gene: TRBD2; CDR3aa: CAWSVPSGRFNEQFF; CDR3nt: TGTGCCTGGAGTGTACCTAGCGGGAGGTTTAATGAGCAGTTCTTC
j_gene: TRBJ2-3; v_gene: TRBV6-1; abundance: .; d_gene: TRBD2; CDR3aa: CASSEKGAGADTQYF; CDR3nt: TGTGCCAGCAGTGAAAAGGGAGCGGGGGCAGATACGCAGTATTTT
j_gene: TRBJ1-1; v_gene: TRBV29-1; abundance: .; d_gene: .; CDR3aa: CSVESSSQGWGGAFF; CDR3nt: TGCAGCGTTGAATCCTCCTCCCAGGGGTGGGGGGGAGCTTTCTTT
j_gene: TRBJ2-1; v_gene: TRBV27; abundance: .; d_gene: TRBD1; CDR3aa: CASSLFRDRVAEQFF; CDR3nt: TGTGCCAGCAGTTTGTTCCGGGACAGGGTGGCTGAGCAGTTCTTC
j_gene: TRBJ2-5; v_gene: TRBV5-4; abundance: .; d_gene: .; CDR3aa: CASSPLNEETQYF; CDR3nt: TGTGCCAGCAGCCCCCTGAACGAAGAGACCCAGTACTTC
j_gene: TRBJ2-1; v_gene: TRBV6-5; abundance: .; d_gene: .; CDR3aa: CASSYSTFGTADEQFF; CDR3nt: TGTGCCAGCAGTTACTCGACATTCGGGACTGCCGATGAGCAGTTCTTC
j_gene: TRBJ2-7; v_gene: TRBV2; abundance: .; d_gene: .; CDR3aa: CASATYEQYF; CDR3nt: TGTGCCAGCGCTACCTACGAGCAGTACTTC
j_gene: TRBJ2-7; v_gene: TRBV5-8; abundance: .; d_gene: .; CDR3aa: CASSLRGDSHYEQYF; CDR3nt: TGTGCCAGCAGCTTGAGGGGGGACAGCCACTACGAGCAGTACTTC
j_gene: TRBJ2-3; v_gene: TRBV5-1; abundance: .; d_gene: .; CDR3aa: CASSKPGADTQYF; CDR3nt: TGCGCCAGCAGCAAACCGGGCGCAGATACGCAGTATTTT